The next 20 T cell receptor beta chains were all read from a single sample in a study of shared clonotypes between healthy human individuals. The protocol was immunoSEQ multiplex PCR, while the TCRdb copy is restricted to in-frame clones and leaves out a portion. The sample contains under 1,900,000 clones, just under 99% of which appear only once. Sequencing input: naive CD4+ T cells sorted from blood. Indicated subset: CD45RA+ positively selected. The receptors were gathered from a young man in good health.

The chain is built from TRBV27 and TRBJ2-7, with 11 bases identical to TRBD2. This CDR3 is built from 16 residues. Germline V gene sequence: CDR1 MNHEY, CDR2 SMNVEV (reference sequence). The V and J ends lost 4 bases and 5 bases, in that order; junction bases with no gene match: 10. CDR3 coding DNA: TGTGCCAGCAGTTCTCTTACTAGCGGGAGTTTCCACGAGCAGTACTTC. This encodes CASSSLTSGSFHEQYF.

The chain couples TRBV6-5 to TRBJ2-2, with D possibly matching TRBD1 (5 bases). CDR3 length: 14 residues. Germline CDR1 and CDR2: MNHEY and SVGAGI. The V end was cut by 1 base, the J end by 4 bases, with 7 bases between. The CDR3 DNA follows: TGTGCCAGCAGTTACTTCAGGGCCACCGGGGAGCTGTTTTTT. It specifies CASSYFRATGELFF.

This chain connects TRBV7-8 to TRBJ1-1; D is uncertain. V lost 2 bases to trimming and J lost 4 bases, with 11 bases between them. This CDR3 region has 14 residues. Germline-derived CDR1 and CDR2 are SGHVS and FQNEAQ. CDR3 sequence reads: CASSLTGRATEAFF. The CDR3 DNA is TGTGCCAGCAGCTTAACGGGCCGGGCCACTGAAGCTTTCTTT.

With regard to this clone: This specimen includes other DNA sequences encoding the same CDR3. The V gene is TRBV7-2, the J gene TRBJ2-3, with 9 bases matching TRBD2. The CDR3 contains 15 residues. CDR1 and CDR2 from the germline V gene are SGHTA and FQGNSA. V lost 1 base, J lost 3 bases, and 2 bases stayed unmatched. The CDR3 sequence: CASSLVSGRTDTQYF. The CDR3, as DNA: TGTGCCAGCAGCTTAGTAAGCGGGAGGACAGATACGCAGTATTTT.

This clone was observed a single time. The J gene is TRBJ2-7, the V gene TRBV9, with 7 bases matching TRBD1. CDR3 length: 14 residues. The V segment lost 4 bases and the J segment 2 bases; nucleotides outside the gene matches: 6. Germline CDR1 is SGDLS and CDR2 is YYNGEE. CDR3 sequence reads: CASSSDRDAYEQYF. As DNA, the CDR3 is TGTGCCAGCAGCTCAGACAGGGATGCCTACGAGCAGTACTTC. Full variable domain (rest looked up from reference TRBV9 and TRBJ2-7): DSGVTQTPKHLITATGQRVTLRCSPRSGDLSVYWYQQSLDQGLQFLIQYYNGEERAKGNILERFSAQQFPDLHSELNLSSLELGDSALYFCASSSDRDAYEQYFGPGTRLTVT.

This sequence joins TRBV29-1 and TRBJ2-6; 7 bases are a match to TRBD1. The germline V gene encodes CDR1 SQVTM and CDR2 ANQGSEA. CDR3 size: 13 residues. The V segment lost 6 bases and the J segment 3 bases; nucleotides outside the gene matches: 2. The CDR3 here is CSVTGVGANVLTF. The CDR3 coding sequence is TGCAGCGTAACAGGGGTTGGGGCCAACGTCCTGACTTTC.

The genes are TRBV6-5 and TRBJ1-2, with TRBD1 as a possible D gene (5 bases). Germline CDR1 and CDR2: MNHEY and SVGAGI. Trimming shortened V by 6 bases and J by 5 bases, and 19 bases separated the two germline ends. CDR3 length: 15 residues. The CDR3 spells CASRPGTSDGYGYTF. The CDR3 coding sequence is TGTGCCAGCAGACCTGGGACCTCGGATGGGTATGGCTACACCTTC.

The CDR3 is CASSYGGRVTDTQYF. The CDR3 DNA is TGTGCCAGCAGTTACGGGGGCAGAGTAACAGATACGCAGTATTTT. This chain links TRBV27 with TRBJ2-3; D may correspond to TRBD1 or TRBD2 (6 bases each). Trimming removed 4 bases from V and 3 bases from J, with 14 bases in between. The CDR3 consists of 15 residues. Per the germline V gene, CDR1 is MNHEY and CDR2 is SMNVEV (reference sequence).

This rearrangement joins TRBV5-6 to TRBJ2-1; 7 bases fit TRBD1. V trimming: 0 bases; J trimming: 5 bases; junction bases outside the gene matches: 5. Germline V gene data show CDR1 as SGHDT and CDR2 as YYEEEE. CDR3 size: 15 residues. The CDR3 nucleotides are TGTGCCAGCAGCTTGGGGGACAGCCAAAACAATGAGCAGTTCTTC. Encoded protein: CASSLGDSQNNEQFF.

This chain uses TRBV9 with TRBJ2-7; a weak D match, TRBD2 (5 bases). The CDR3 consists of 14 residues. Per germline, CDR1 SGDLS and CDR2 YYNGEE. Trimming took off 0 bases at V and 2 bases at J, with 9 bases between the two ends. CDR3 sequence (DNA): TGTGCCAGCAGCGTAGATCACGGGACCTACGAGCAGTACTTC. It yields the protein CASSVDHGTYEQYF. Full variable domain (outside the CDR3, taken from reference TRBV9 and TRBJ2-7): DSGVTQTPKHLITATGQRVTLRCSPRSGDLSVYWYQQSLDQGLQFLIQYYNGEERAKGNILERFSAQQFPDLHSELNLSSLELGDSALYFCASSVDHGTYEQYFGPGTRLTVT.

The rearrangement links TRBV7-2 to TRBJ1-4, with 11 nucleotides matching TRBD1. In germline, CDR1 is SGHTA, CDR2 FQGNSA. The CDR3 is 15 amino acids. Trimming cost V 6 bases and J 7 bases; bases outside gene matches: 7. CDR3 in amino acids: CASRFAGTGGEKLFF. DNA for the CDR3: TGTGCCAGCAGATTCGCCGGGACAGGGGGTGAAAAACTGTTTTTT. Complete variable domain (other parts from reference TRBV7-2 and TRBJ1-4): GAGVSQSPSNKVTEKGKDVELRCDPISGHTALYWYRQSLGQGLEFLIYFQGNSAPDKSGLPSDRFSAERTGGSVSTLTIQRTQQEDSAVYLCASRFAGTGGEKLFFGSGTQLSVL.

V usage is TRBV25-1 and J usage is TRBJ1-3, with D hard to call. The germline CDR1 and CDR2 sequences are MGHDK and SYGVNS. The CDR3 consists of 15 residues. V gave up 4 bases and J gave up 4 bases, with 14 bases separating them. The chain's CDR3 is CASSGRGQPGNTIYF. DNA for the CDR3: TGTGCCAGCAGTGGCCGGGGTCAACCCGGAAACACCATATATTTT.

The V call is TRBV9, the J call TRBJ2-7, with a tentative D call TRBD2 (5 bases). The germline gives CDR1 SGDLS, CDR2 YYNGEE. The CDR3 length is 17 residues. The CDR3 coding sequence is TGTGAGCAGCGTGTCCGAGGGCGCTTGATGGAGGACTACGAGCAGTACTTC. It codes for CEQRVRGRLMEDYEQYF.

The gene calls are TRBV5-1 and TRBJ1-2; D remains unclear. CDR3 size: 14 residues. Trimming took off 4 bases at V and 3 bases at J, with 13 bases between the two ends. CDR1 SGHRS and CDR2 YFSETQ come from the germline V gene. The CDR3 nucleotides are TGCGCCAGCAGCCCCCGCAGGCACGACTATGGCTACACCTTC. This encodes CASSPRRHDYGYTF.

This rearrangement joins TRBV11-2 to TRBJ2-3; D is unclear. V lost 2 bases and J 2 bases, leaving 17 bases between the germline ends. CDR3 size: 17 residues. Germline loops: CDR1 SGHAT, CDR2 FQNNGV. DNA of the CDR3: TGTGCCAGCAGCTTACCGAGAGCTATTCCGAACACAGATACGCAGTATTTT. It encodes CASSLPRAIPNTDTQYF.

V usage is TRBV15 and J usage is TRBJ2-1, with TRBD2 matching over 9 bases. Germline V lookup: CDR1 LNHNV, CDR2 YYDKDF (reference sequence). V shed 2 bases, J shed 3 bases, and the junction held 5 bases outside the gene matches. The length of the CDR3 is 16 residues. CDR3 residues: CATSRRSGGSYNEQFF. The CDR3 DNA is TGTGCCACCAGCAGACGGAGCGGGGGGAGCTACAATGAGCAGTTCTTC.

The chain employs TRBV7-2 and TRBJ2-1, with D unresolved. The CDR3 totals 13 residues. Germline V CDR1 and CDR2: SGHTA, FQGNSA. V lost 0 bases and J lost 6, with 6 bases in between. The chain's CDR3 is CASSLAAFNEQFF. As DNA, the CDR3 is TGTGCCAGCAGCTTAGCTGCTTTCAATGAGCAGTTCTTC.

As regards this clone: In the same sample, other DNA sequences code for this CDR3. V gene TRBV9 combines with J gene TRBJ2-3; D may be TRBD2 (6 bases). Germline CDR1 reads SGDLS; CDR2 reads YYNGEE. Trimming shortened V by 2 bases and J by 4 bases, and 17 bases separated the two germline ends. The CDR3 spans 16 residues. The CDR3 region is CASSVRLAGISDTQYF. The DNA of the CDR3 is TGTGCCAGCAGCGTGCGGTTGGCGGGAATCTCAGATACGCAGTATTTT.

V gene TRBV27 combines with J gene TRBJ2-4; possibly TRBD1 or TRBD2 for D (5 bases each). The V gene's germline CDR1 is MNHEY and CDR2 SMNVEV (reference sequence). The CDR3 runs to 17 residues. V lost 6 bases, J lost 8 bases, and 26 bases lay in between. CDR3 amino acids: CASRTPVEGPVHHIQYF. The CDR3 DNA is TGTGCCAGCAGGACACCGGTCGAGGGGCCGGTGCATCACATTCAGTACTTC.

This clone has only one observation. The chain couples TRBV5-1 to TRBJ2-2; TRBD2 agrees at 10 bases. With V trimmed by 4 bases and J by 5 bases, 11 bases remained unmatched. The germline CDR1 and CDR2 sequences are SGHRS and YFSETQ. The CDR3 is 17 residues long. CDR3 DNA: TGCGCCAGCAGCGGCATACTAGCGGGGTTTGGTACCGGGGAGCTGTTTTTT. Translating gives CASSGILAGFGTGELFF.